This entry lists 10 T cell receptor beta chains sequenced from one sample in a study of CD8+CD57+ T cells in acquired aplastic anemia. CDR3 and TCR beta VDJ profiling relied on genomic DNA as the template. MiXCR, applied by TCRdb to the reads, yields one record per CDR3 protein. The sample gives some 150,000 distinct CDR3 sequences, less than 45% of which show up once; 8.4% is in the top ten. The sequencing input was sorted CD4+, CD8+, or CD8+CD57+ T cells (not recorded which) from PBMCs. These receptor sequences come from a human donor in good health, serving as a control.

This clonotype was picked up many times. The V and J genes are TRBV24-1 and TRBJ1-1; TRBD1 agrees at 7 bases. Per the germline V gene, CDR1 is KGHDR and CDR2 is SFDVKD. Trimming cost V 2 bases and J 7 bases; bases outside gene matches: 0. The CDR3 has 12 amino acids. CDR3 sequence: CATSDYRGEAFF. As DNA, the CDR3 is TGTGCCACCAGTGATTACAGGGGTGAAGCTTTCTTT.

The V gene is TRBV29-1, the J gene TRBJ2-5; D gene uncertain. V was shortened by 2 bases and J by 5 bases, with 9 bases between the two germline ends. This CDR3 comprises 12 residues. Germline CDR1 is SQVTM and CDR2 is ANQGSEA. CDR3 sequence: CSVEQLGETQYF. CDR3 coding DNA: TGCAGCGTTGAACAGCTTGGGGAGACCCAGTACTTC.

This clonotype appeared many times. The chain recombines TRBV10-2 with TRBJ2-7; 9 nucleotides match TRBD1. The CDR3 spans 14 residues. Germline assignment: CDR1 WSHSY and CDR2 SAAADI. The V gene end was trimmed by 6 bases and the J gene end by 2 bases; junction bases not matched to a gene: 5. CDR3 in amino acids: CASRSGQGPYEQYF. CDR3 bases: TGCGCCAGCAGATCGGGACAGGGCCCCTACGAGCAGTACTTC.

This rearrangement joins TRBV5-6 to TRBJ1-1; D is unresolved. CDR1 and CDR2 (germline): SGHDT, YYEEEE. The V end lost 0 bases, the J end lost 5 bases, and 8 bases lay between the germline ends. The CDR3 has 13 residues. The CDR3 bases are TGTGCCAGCAGCTTGGTCCTACGAACTGAAGCTTTCTTT. Encoded protein: CASSLVLRTEAFF.

This chain links TRBV10-3 with TRBJ2-3; 9 bases map to TRBD2. V dropped 5 bases and J dropped 2; count of bases not matched to a gene: 2. Germline V gene lookup returns CDR1 ENHRY and CDR2 SYGVKD. This CDR3 comprises 14 residues. Here the CDR3 reads CAISLAGATDTQYF. In DNA form, the CDR3 reads TGTGCCATCAGTTTAGCGGGGGCCACAGATACGCAGTATTTT.

A few counts support this clonotype. The chain employs TRBV30 and TRBJ1-1, with unresolved D. CDR3 size: 11 residues. Germline V gene lookup returns CDR1 GTSNPN and CDR2 SVGIG (reference sequence). V was shortened by 3 bases and J by 5 bases, with 7 bases between the two germline ends. CDR3 in amino acids: CAWREVTEAFF. The DNA of the CDR3 is TGTGCCTGGAGGGAGGTGACTGAAGCTTTCTTT.

This clonotype was seen repeatedly, ten times or more. The chain joins TRBV20-1 to TRBJ2-5; 7 positions agree with TRBD2. The ends lost 3 bases at V and 1 base at J; junction bases unmatched: 5. Germline V CDR1 and CDR2: DFQATT, SNEGSKA (reference sequence). The CDR3 is made up of 14 amino acids. The CDR3 DNA reads TGCAGTGCTAGGTGGAGCGGGGTCCAAGAGACCCAGTACTTC. This sequence encodes CSARWSGVQETQYF.

This clonotype was detected only a few times. The chain uses TRBV7-9 and TRBJ1-3; D is ambiguous. Germline-derived CDR1 and CDR2 are SEHNR and FQNEAQ (reference sequence). The V gene lost 5 bases and the J gene lost 0 bases, with 8 bases spanning the gap. The CDR3 extends over 14 amino acids. The CDR3 nucleotides are TGTGCCAGCAGCCCCCTAATCTCTGGAAACACCATATATTTT. Translation: CASSPLISGNTIYF.

In its sample, this clonotype was seen many times. The V and J genes are TRBV7-2 and TRBJ2-7; the D is unclear. This CDR3 is built from 15 residues. Germline loops: CDR1 SGHTA, CDR2 FQGNSA. V was pared by 0 bases and J by 6 bases, with 15 bases between. CDR3 nucleotides: TGTGCCAGCAGCTTAGCGCGACCCGGGTTTTTCGAGCAGTACTTC. It codes for CASSLARPGFFEQYF.

This clonotype has a count of ten or more. This chain links TRBV12-3 or TRBV12-4 with TRBJ1-5; perhaps TRBD1 as D (6 bases). V lost 8 bases and J 7 bases, leaving 9 bases between the germline ends. This CDR3 is built from 11 residues. CDR3 sequence reads: CASGQHQPQHF. CDR3 nucleotide sequence: TGTGCCAGCGGACAGCACCAGCCCCAGCATTTT.